What follows are 31 T cell receptor beta chains derived from one specimen sequenced in a study of Graves' ophthalmopathy and Graves' hyperthyroidism. Scientists amplified the TCR beta CDR3 regions from RNA transcripts. Investigators did first-round RT-PCR with HTBI primers, then second-round multiplex PCR. TCRdb passed the multiplex PCR reads through MiXCR, listing each CDR3 protein once. The sample includes a few hundred thousand distinct CDR3 sequences, around 21% of them seen just once. The sequencing sample was made of peripheral blood. Receptor source: a woman aged 18-29 years with stable Graves' hyperthyroidism.

The genes are TRBV28 and TRBJ1-3, with D maybe TRBD1 (5 bases). CDR1 and CDR2 from the germline V gene are MDHEN and SYDVKM. This CDR3 has 14 amino acids. V lost 6 bases and J 4 bases, leaving 13 bases between the germline ends. The DNA of the CDR3 is TGTGCCAGCAGAACAGGAGGGGAGGGAAACACCATATATTTT. Amino acid sequence: CASRTGGEGNTIYF.

This clonotype has just a few counts. The rearrangement joins TRBV4-3 to TRBJ2-7, with D possibly being TRBD1 (6 bases). V was cut by 0 bases and J by 3 bases, with 12 bases left in between. CDR1 and CDR2 (germline): LGHNA, YSLEER. CDR3 length equals 15 residues. The CDR3 nucleotides are TGCGCCAGCAGCCAAGAACAAGGACAGAACTACGAGCAGTACTTC. Residues: CASSQEQGQNYEQYF.

V usage is TRBV18 and J usage is TRBJ1-6; D might be TRBD1 (5 bases). The germline CDR1 and CDR2 sequences are KGHSH and LQKENI. V lost 5 bases and J 3 bases, leaving 8 bases between the germline ends. The CDR3 is made up of 14 amino acids. The CDR3 loop reads CASSGGIYNSPLHF. The DNA for the CDR3 is TGTGCCAGCTCAGGGGGTATCTATAATTCACCCCTCCACTTT.

The table lists this clonotype with many counts. This sequence joins TRBV27 and TRBJ2-7, with a possible D match to TRBD1 (6 bases). Germline CDR1 MNHEY, CDR2 SMNVEV (reference sequence). The CDR3 contains 14 residues. Deletions cut 4 bases from V and 0 bases from J, with 10 bases between. The CDR3, as DNA: TGTGCCAGCAGTTCCGGACAGAGCTCCTACGAGCAGTACTTC. It specifies CASSSGQSSYEQYF.

Worth noting for this clonotype: Just one base apart from a much larger clone, this may be a read error. The rearrangement uses TRBV27 and TRBJ1-1; D unresolved. Germline V gene data show CDR1 as MNHEY and CDR2 as SMNVEV (reference sequence). Trimming left V 6 bases short and J 1 base short, with 15 bases between. CDR3 length: 15 amino acids. DNA for the CDR3: TGTGCCAGCAGCTTAGGGTGGGTCTGGAACACTGAAGCTTTCTTT. This gives the protein CASSLGWVWNTEAFF.

The chain uses TRBV6-5 and TRBJ2-2, with D maybe TRBD2 (5 bases). Trimming took off 0 bases at V and 6 bases at J, with 8 bases between the two ends. The CDR3 has 14 amino acids. Germline values: CDR1 MNHEY, CDR2 SVGAGI. The DNA for the CDR3 is TGTGCCAGCAGTTACTCGACGGGATCCGGGGAGCTGTTTTTT. Its translation: CASSYSTGSGELFF.

This chain connects TRBV30 to TRBJ1-2; TRBD1 matches 8 bases. CDR1 and CDR2 (germline): GTSNPN, SVGIG (reference sequence). The CDR3 totals 13 residues. V shed 3 bases and J 8 bases; nucleotides not matched to a gene: 8. The CDR3 coding sequence is TGTGCCTGGAGGGGACAGGCCCCAGTCGGCTACACCTTC. Translating it yields CAWRGQAPVGYTF.

There are many counts of this clonotype. The chain has TRBV5-1 and TRBJ1-5; D gene ambiguous. The V gene lost 0 bases and the J gene lost 5 bases, with 9 bases spanning the gap. The CDR3 loop spans 14 amino acids. Germline lookup yields CDR1 SGHRS and CDR2 YFSETQ. CDR3 in DNA: TGCGCCAGCAGCTTGGCCAGTGGGGATCAGCCCCAGCATTTT. Translation gives CASSLASGDQPQHF. Looking up the rest from reference TRBV5-1 and TRBJ1-5 gives the full variable domain: KAGVTQTPRYLIKTRGQQVTLSCSPISGHRSVSWYQQTPGQGLQFLFEYFSETQRNKGNFPGRFSGRQFSNSRSEMNVSTLELGDSALYLCASSLASGDQPQHFGDGTRLSIL.

This clonotype has ten or more counts. The chain joins TRBV20-1 to TRBJ2-7; D unresolved. Germline V gene lookup returns CDR1 DFQATT and CDR2 SNEGSKA (reference sequence). The CDR3 is 14 amino acids. V lost 6 bases to trimming and J lost 0 bases, with 15 bases between them. The CDR3 DNA reads as TGCAGTGCCCCCTCGGTTCCTAGCTCCTACGAGCAGTACTTC. It translates to CSAPSVPSSYEQYF.

The sample holds many counts of this clonotype. The chain employs TRBV27 and TRBJ1-3, with D unclear. The CDR3 sequence is 14 residues long. V gave up 5 bases and J gave up 3 bases, with 11 bases separating them. Germline CDR1 is MNHEY and CDR2 is SMNVEV (reference sequence). Here the CDR3 reads CASSQSPFGNTIYF. As DNA, the CDR3 is TGTGCCAGCAGTCAGAGTCCCTTTGGAAACACCATATATTTT.

The chain is built from TRBV5-5 and TRBJ2-2; D ambiguous. The CDR3 sequence is 15 residues long. CDR1 is SGHKS and CDR2 is YYEKEE in the germline V gene (reference sequence). Trimming removed 2 bases at V and 5 bases at J, with 13 bases between. The CDR3 here is CASSFMASSTGELFF. For the CDR3, the DNA is TGTGCCAGCAGCTTTATGGCGAGTTCGACCGGGGAGCTGTTTTTT. Looking up the rest from reference TRBV5-5 and TRBJ2-2 gives the full variable domain: DAGVTQSPTHLIKTRGQQVTLRCSPISGHKSVSWYQQVLGQGPQFIFQYYEKEERGRGNFPDRFSARQFPNYSSELNVNALLLGDSALYLCASSFMASSTGELFFGEGSRLTVL.

The chain links TRBV28 to TRBJ1-5; TRBD1 is a possible D gene (5 bases). V was cut by 2 bases and J by 4 bases, with 15 bases left in between. CDR3 size: 16 residues. CDR1 MDHEN and CDR2 SYDVKM come from the germline V gene. The CDR3 sequence: CASSLGRGRGNQPQHF. In DNA form, the CDR3 reads TGTGCCAGCAGTTTAGGTCGAGGTCGGGGGAATCAGCCCCAGCATTTT.

This clonotype has a handful of counts. The V gene is TRBV5-1, the J gene TRBJ2-7, with 11 bases aligning to TRBD2. Germline V lookup: CDR1 SGHRS, CDR2 YFSETQ. The J segment lost 2 bases and the V segment lost 2 bases, leaving 3 bases of the junction unmatched. CDR3 length: 15 residues. Here the CDR3 reads CASSFSLAGAYEQYF. The DNA for the CDR3 is TGCGCCAGCAGCTTTTCACTAGCGGGAGCCTACGAGCAGTACTTC.

This clonotype was recorded at least ten times. This rearrangement joins TRBV7-9 to TRBJ2-7, with D perhaps being TRBD1 or TRBD2 (6 bases each). CDR1 is SEHNR and CDR2 is FQNEAQ in the germline V gene (reference sequence). The V end was cut by 5 bases, the J end by 6 bases, with 20 bases between. The CDR3 runs 15 residues. Here the CDR3 reads CASSPEGVRGREQYF. CDR3 in DNA: TGTGCCAGCAGCCCAGAAGGCGTTCGGGGGCGCGAGCAGTACTTC.

The chain links TRBV4-1 to TRBJ1-5, with 9 bases aligning to TRBD1. CDR1 is MGHRA, CDR2 YSYEKL, per germline. Germline trimming cut 4 bases from V and 10 bases from J; bases unmatched to any gene: 11. The CDR3 has 15 amino acids. The DNA for the CDR3 is TGCGCCAGCAGCCCAGCGAGGACAGGGGCAGCTCCCCAGCATTTT. It is translated as CASSPARTGAAPQHF.

V and J are TRBV12-3 or TRBV12-4 and TRBJ1-1; no clear D gene. The length of the CDR3 is 12 residues. With 8 bases removed from V and 5 bases from J, the gap between germline ends came to 12 bases. CDR3 in DNA: TGTGCCAGCGGCGGAGCCGGGACTGAAGCTTTCTTT. Its protein product is CASGGAGTEAFF.

This clonotype has a count of ten or more. The chain combines TRBV7-2 with TRBJ1-2; D uncertain. CDR1 SGHTA and CDR2 FQGNSA come from the germline V gene. V dropped 0 bases and J dropped 0 bases, with 11 bases sitting between them. The CDR3 is 16 amino acids. CDR3 coding DNA: TGTGCCAGCAGCTTAGCGGCAGCGATTGCTAACTATGGCTACACCTTC. Protein product: CASSLAAAIANYGYTF.

The rearrangement uses TRBV7-8 and TRBJ2-5; TRBD2 agrees at 11 bases. Trimming took 1 base from V and 5 from J; bases not matched to a gene: 3. CDR1 is SGHVS and CDR2 is FQNEAQ in the germline V gene. The CDR3 contains 15 residues. The CDR3 loop reads CASSLVLAGGETQYF. The CDR3 DNA sequence: TGTGCCAGCAGCTTAGTTCTAGCGGGGGGCGAGACCCAGTACTTC.

This clonotype was observed many times. V is TRBV7-8 and J is TRBJ1-2; D is undetermined. CDR3 length equals 13 residues. Germline lookup yields CDR1 SGHVS and CDR2 FQNEAQ. V was cut by 1 base and J by 2 bases, with 5 bases left in between. Written as DNA, the CDR3 is TGTGCCAGCAGCTTAGGGGTCAACTATGGCTACACCTTC. Its translation: CASSLGVNYGYTF.

The chain combines TRBV15 with TRBJ2-7; D is possibly TRBD1 or TRBD2 (5 bases each). The germline gives CDR1 LNHNV, CDR2 YYDKDF (reference sequence). V dropped 4 bases and J dropped 3 bases, with 13 bases sitting between them. CDR3 size: 14 residues. CDR3 sequence reads: CATSTPGTVYEQYF. The CDR3 DNA reads TGTGCCACCAGCACTCCAGGGACGGTCTACGAGCAGTACTTC.

This clonotype appeared many times. The chain uses TRBV7-3 and TRBJ2-7, with 7 bases lining up with TRBD1. The CDR3 totals 14 residues. Losses at the gene ends were 5 bases for V and 5 bases for J; bases not matched to a gene: 9. Per the germline V gene, CDR1 is SGHTA and CDR2 is FQGTGA. The CDR3 loop reads CASSPDRNRNEQYF. CDR3 sequence (DNA): TGTGCCAGCAGCCCGGACAGGAATCGCAACGAGCAGTACTTC. Variable domain in full (rest from reference TRBV7-3 and TRBJ2-7): GAGVSQTPSNKVTEKGKYVELRCDPISGHTALYWYRQSLGQGPEFLIYFQGTGAADDSGLPNDRFFAVRPEGSVSTLKIQRTERGDSAVYLCASSPDRNRNEQYFGPGTRLTVT.

This chain joins TRBV7-8 and TRBJ1-1; a possible D gene is TRBD1 (6 bases). The CDR3 sequence is 15 residues long. V lost 0 bases, J lost 3 bases, and 11 bases lay in between. CDR1 is SGHVS and CDR2 is FQNEAQ in the germline V gene. The CDR3 loop is CASSLALQGYTEAFF. Here the CDR3 DNA reads TGTGCCAGCAGCTTAGCTCTACAGGGCTACACTGAAGCTTTCTTT.

This clonotype was recorded at least ten times. J is TRBJ1-1 and V is TRBV6-1; D perhaps matches TRBD1 (6 bases). The CDR3 consists of 13 residues. Germline values: CDR1 MNHNS, CDR2 SASEGT. The ends were cut back, 2 bases at V and 4 bases at J, with 8 bases in the middle. The CDR3 DNA sequence: TGTGCCAGCAGTGAAAGGGGGACCACTGAAGCTTTCTTT. This codes for CASSERGTTEAFF.

Many counts were recorded for this clonotype. The V gene is TRBV6-1, the J gene TRBJ2-7; the match to TRBD1 covers 8 bases. CDR1 is MNHNS and CDR2 is SASEGT in the germline V gene. The V gene end was trimmed by 8 bases and the J gene end by 0 bases; junction bases not matched to a gene: 3. This CDR3 region has 13 residues. The DNA for the CDR3 is TGTGCCAGCTGGGGACAGGCCTCCTACGAGCAGTACTTC. As protein: CASWGQASYEQYF.

Points on this clonotype: Germline and junction disagree at one end, which may indicate a read error. This chain links TRBV6-1 with TRBJ1-1, with D unresolved. CDR3 length: 13 residues. Germline CDR1 MNHNS, CDR2 SASEGT. In nucleotides, the CDR3 is TGTGTCAGCAGTGAAAACATAGACACTGAAGCTTTCTTT. Translation gives CVSSENIDTEAFF.

This clonotype was seen a handful of times. The rearrangement links TRBV28 to TRBJ2-1, with 9 bases aligning to TRBD1. The germline gives CDR1 MDHEN, CDR2 SYDVKM. With V trimmed by 4 bases and J by 5 bases, 9 bases remained unmatched. This CDR3 is 16 amino acids long. This chain's CDR3 is CASSWGQGGFNNEQFF. The CDR3 DNA is TGTGCCAGCAGTTGGGGACAGGGAGGTTTTAACAATGAGCAGTTCTTC.

This clonotype was seen ten or more times. The V gene is TRBV30, the J gene TRBJ1-2; 8 bases fit TRBD1. The CDR3 loop spans 15 amino acids. The junction had 9 bases not matched to a gene; V was cut back by 5 bases and J by 1 base. Germline V gene lookup returns CDR1 GTSNPN and CDR2 SVGIG (reference sequence). The CDR3 nucleotides are TGTGCCTGGGCTGGGACAGGCAACTTTAACTATGGCTACACCTTC. Its translation is CAWAGTGNFNYGYTF.

This clonotype was recorded many times. The chain is built from TRBV24-1 and TRBJ2-2; TRBD1 agrees at 7 bases. The CDR3 spans 17 residues. Germline-derived CDR1 and CDR2 are KGHDR and SFDVKD. The V gene end was trimmed by 3 bases and the J gene end by 10 bases; junction bases not matched to a gene: 16. The CDR3 loop reads CATSDPYRGPDPEELFF. The CDR3, as DNA: TGTGCCACCAGTGATCCTTACAGGGGCCCTGACCCCGAGGAGCTGTTTTTT.

A note on this clonotype: A read error is possible here, since a much larger clone lies one base away. This chain links TRBV29-1 with TRBJ2-5; no definite D call. Per the germline V gene, CDR1 is SQVTM and CDR2 is ANQGSEA. The length of the CDR3 is 15 residues. The CDR3 coding sequence is TGCAGCGTTGTTTTAAACGGGTTCGTCCAAGAGACCAAGTACTTC. Translation: CSVVLNGFVQETKYF.

This rearrangement joins TRBV2 to TRBJ1-1, with D unclear. CDR1 is SNHLY, CDR2 FYNNEI, per germline. V was trimmed by 4 bases and J by 6 bases, leaving 15 bases between them. The CDR3 covers 14 residues. Here the CDR3 reads CASSVNRQLAEAFF. Here the CDR3 DNA reads TGTGCCAGCAGTGTCAACAGACAATTGGCTGAAGCTTTCTTT.

This chain uses TRBV10-3 with TRBJ1-1; D is ambiguous. Germline V gene data show CDR1 as ENHRY and CDR2 as SYGVKD. The CDR3 sequence is 13 residues long. Trimming removed 3 bases from V and 2 bases from J, with 7 bases in between. CDR3 protein: CAISDRLNTEAFF. CDR3 nucleotide sequence: TGTGCCATCAGTGACAGGTTAAACACTGAAGCTTTCTTT.